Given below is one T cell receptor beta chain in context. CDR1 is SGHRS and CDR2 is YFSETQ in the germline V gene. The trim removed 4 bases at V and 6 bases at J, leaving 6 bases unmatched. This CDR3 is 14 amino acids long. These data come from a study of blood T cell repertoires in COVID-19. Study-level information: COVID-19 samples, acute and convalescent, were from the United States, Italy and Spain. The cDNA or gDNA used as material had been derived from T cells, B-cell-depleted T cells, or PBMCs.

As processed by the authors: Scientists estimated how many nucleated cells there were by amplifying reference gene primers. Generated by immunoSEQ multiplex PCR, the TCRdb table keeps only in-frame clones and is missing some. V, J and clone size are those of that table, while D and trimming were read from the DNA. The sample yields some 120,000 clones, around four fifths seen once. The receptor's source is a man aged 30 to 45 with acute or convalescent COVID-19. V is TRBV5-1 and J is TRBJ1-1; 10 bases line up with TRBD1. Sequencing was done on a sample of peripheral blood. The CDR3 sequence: CASSLGTGVPEAFF. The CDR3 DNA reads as TGCGCCAGCAGCCTCGGGACAGGGGTTCCTGAAGCTTTCTTT.